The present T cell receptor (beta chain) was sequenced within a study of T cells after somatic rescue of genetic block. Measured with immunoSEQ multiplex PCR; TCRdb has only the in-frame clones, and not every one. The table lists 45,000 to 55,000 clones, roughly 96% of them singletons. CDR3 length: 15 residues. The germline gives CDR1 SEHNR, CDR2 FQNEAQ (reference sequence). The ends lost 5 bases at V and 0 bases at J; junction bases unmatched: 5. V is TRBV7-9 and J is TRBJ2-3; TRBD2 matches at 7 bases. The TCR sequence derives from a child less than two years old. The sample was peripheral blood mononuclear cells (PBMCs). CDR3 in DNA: TGTGCCAGCAGCCGAGGGACTACTAGCACAGATACGCAGTATTTT. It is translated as CASSRGTTSTDTQYF.